Detailed here is one T cell receptor beta chain. This sample stems from a study of blood T cell repertoires in COVID-19. Study overall: Italy, Spain and the United States were the sources of the convalescent and acute COVID-19 samples. PBMCs, B-cell-depleted T cells, or T cells provided the cDNA or gDNA that made up the material.

Individuals drawn from approximately 26 US areas were roughly 18 to 89 years old. Cohorts were determined from participant-reported clinical history. Germline trimming cut 0 bases from V and 6 bases from J; bases unmatched to any gene: 1. The CDR3 consists of 15 residues. CDR1 and CDR2 (germline): SGHRS, YFSETQ. Sequencing used immunoSEQ multiplex PCR; TCRdb keeps in-frame clones, though not all of them. The sample lists approximately 260,000 clones, about 86% seen once, with 3.3% in the top ten. Sequencing was done on a sample of PBMCs or T cells enriched from blood (not recorded which). This clonotype was obtained from a woman between 40 and 55 years old with acute COVID-19. This chain joins TRBV5-1 and TRBJ2-1; 12 positions match TRBD2. Here the CDR3 DNA reads TGCGCCAGCAGCTTGGAACTAGCGGGAGGCAATGAGCAGTTCTTC. Translated: CASSLELAGGNEQFF.